Listed here are 21 T cell receptor beta chains from one sample, sequenced in a study of blood T cells in healthy people across ages. A second roughly 7 to 12 cycle PCR used barcoded and J-beta primers. TCRdb reprocessed the 5' RACE reads with MiXCR, giving one entry per CDR3 protein. This sample has around 690,000 distinct CDR3 sequences, with approximately 59% found just once. Source material: blood. Source of these receptors: a man aged 60 to 69 in good health.

This clonotype was counted only a few times. J is TRBJ2-5 and V is TRBV10-2; 7 nucleotides agree with TRBD2. The CDR3 is 15 residues long. CDR1 is WSHSY, CDR2 SAAADI, per germline. V was pared by 0 bases and J by 4 bases, with 5 bases of the junction left unmatched. The CDR3 protein is CASSESGLRIETQYF. The CDR3 DNA sequence: TGCGCCAGCAGTGAGTCGGGACTAAGGATAGAGACCCAGTACTTC.

V is TRBV12-3 or TRBV12-4 and J is TRBJ2-7; a possible D gene is TRBD2 (6 bases). Deletions cut 3 bases from V and 3 bases from J, with 18 bases between. The CDR3 runs 16 residues. The DNA of the CDR3 is TGTGCCAGCAGTTTGGGGGACTTAGCTATGGGCTACGAGCAGTACTTC. This sequence encodes CASSLGDLAMGYEQYF.

The chain combines TRBV6-1 with TRBJ1-1, with a tentative D call TRBD1 (6 bases). CDR3 length equals 10 residues. Germline CDR1 is MNHNS and CDR2 is SASEGT. V gave up 6 bases and J gave up 10 bases, with 9 bases separating them. CDR3 protein: CASRTGLAFF. Here the CDR3 DNA reads TGTGCCAGCAGAACAGGGTTAGCTTTCTTT.

V and J are TRBV6-5 and TRBJ1-4; maybe TRBD1 (5 bases). Germline CDR1 and CDR2: MNHEY and SVGAGI. Trimming took 0 bases from V and 11 from J, leaving 10 bases between them. This CDR3 comprises 13 residues. The CDR3 loop is CASSYSGHPKLFF. In DNA form, the CDR3 reads TGTGCCAGCAGTTACTCGGGGCACCCGAAACTGTTTTTT.

Here the CDR3 reads CASSEVGPTEAFF. For the CDR3, the DNA is TGTGCCAGCAGTGAAGTAGGGCCCACTGAAGCTTTCTTT. The chain is built from TRBV25-1 and TRBJ1-1; the D is unclear. Germline-derived CDR1 and CDR2 are MGHDK and SYGVNS. The CDR3 runs to 13 residues. V lost 2 bases, J lost 4 bases, and 8 bases lay in between.

In its sample, this clonotype was seen once. The V call is TRBV2, the J call TRBJ2-5; D might be TRBD1 or TRBD2, each matching 6 bases. The CDR3 runs to 15 residues. Germline V gene data show CDR1 as SNHLY and CDR2 as FYNNEI. V lost 7 bases to trimming and J lost 1 base, with 16 bases between them. The CDR3 sequence is CASTKQGGRQETQYF. CDR3 nucleotide sequence: TGTGCCAGCACCAAACAAGGGGGGCGCCAAGAGACCCAGTACTTC.

The chain employs TRBV3-1 and TRBJ1-1; D unresolved. CDR3 length: 16 residues. The germline V and J ends were trimmed by 0 bases and 0 bases, with 11 bases remaining between them. CDR1 and CDR2 from the germline V gene are LGHDT and YNNKEL (reference sequence). The CDR3 region has the DNA TGTGCCAGCAGCCAAGATCGGGCGAGTTTGAACACTGAAGCTTTCTTT. Amino acid sequence: CASSQDRASLNTEAFF.

This clonotype was detected only a few times. The V gene is TRBV7-2, the J gene TRBJ2-7, with D tentatively TRBD2 (6 bases). V was cut by 5 bases and J by 4 bases, with 18 bases left in between. The CDR3 is 15 residues long. CDR1 and CDR2 (germline): SGHTA, FQGNSA. The CDR3 loop reads CASSLEGLGRYEQYF. DNA of the CDR3: TGTGCCAGCAGCCTGGAGGGGTTAGGTCGGTACGAGCAGTACTTC.

This clonotype appeared once. This sequence joins TRBV12-3 or TRBV12-4 and TRBJ1-6; D unresolved. The CDR3 consists of 17 residues. Trimming removed 7 bases at V and 2 bases at J, with 18 bases between. CDR3 DNA sequence: TGTGCCAGCACGTTAGCTGCGGTGGGTCCCTATAATTCACCCCTCCACTTT. Translated, it gives CASTLAAVGPYNSPLHF.

This clonotype was seen once. The chain carries TRBV3-1 and TRBJ2-2; D possibly matches TRBD1 or TRBD2 (5 bases each). Trimming stripped 4 bases from V and 6 bases from J, with 12 bases between. CDR1 is LGHDT, CDR2 YNNKEL, per germline (reference sequence). The CDR3 is 14 residues long. The CDR3 region is CASSLRWDPGELFF. CDR3 sequence (DNA): TGTGCCAGCAGCCTACGCTGGGACCCCGGGGAGCTGTTTTTT.

This rearrangement joins TRBV20-1 to TRBJ2-7; 7 bases match TRBD2. The J call is doubtful: the DNA matches TRBJ2-5 better. Germline lookup yields CDR1 DFQATT and CDR2 SNEGSKA (reference sequence). CDR3 length: 12 amino acids. Here the CDR3 reads CSASGRRETQYF. The CDR3, as DNA: TGCAGTGCTTCCGGGAGGAGAGAGACCCAGTACTTC.

This chain joins TRBV29-1 and TRBJ2-3, with 12 bases aligning to TRBD2. The V and J ends lost 8 bases and 2 bases, in that order; junction bases with no gene match: 11. The CDR3 contains 16 residues. Germline V gene sequence: CDR1 SQVTM, CDR2 ANQGSEA. The CDR3 sequence: CSCAKLAGGYTDTQYF. The CDR3 bases are TGCAGCTGTGCGAAACTAGCGGGGGGCTACACAGATACGCAGTATTTT.

The chain combines TRBV20-1 with TRBJ2-4; no definite D call. This CDR3 has 15 residues. Germline CDR1 DFQATT, CDR2 SNEGSKA (reference sequence). Trimming stripped 3 bases from V and 1 base from J, with 13 bases between. CDR3 in DNA: TGCAGTGCTAGGGACCCGACCGGTGCCAAAAACATTCAGTACTTC. Its protein is CSARDPTGAKNIQYF.

This clonotype was observed many times. The chain carries TRBV9 and TRBJ2-1; D is unresolved. The ends were cut back, 0 bases at V and 10 bases at J, with 5 bases in the middle. Germline V gene lookup returns CDR1 SGDLS and CDR2 YYNGEE. This CDR3 is 11 amino acids long. CDR3 coding DNA: TGTGCCAGCAGCGTAGACCGAGAGCAGTTCTTC. This sequence encodes CASSVDREQFF.

The V and J genes are TRBV4-2 and TRBJ2-7, with 14 bases aligning to TRBD2. V shed 3 bases, J shed 1 base, and the junction held 2 bases outside the gene matches. The CDR3 length is 16 residues. CDR1 is LGHNA, CDR2 YNFKEQ, per germline. As DNA, the CDR3 is TGTGCCAGCAGCCACGGGACTAGCGGGGGATCCTACGAGCAGTACTTC. Protein: CASSHGTSGGSYEQYF.

V usage is TRBV20-1 and J usage is TRBJ2-5; tentative D call: TRBD1 (5 bases). CDR3 length: 12 residues. The V and J ends lost 3 bases and 5 bases respectively, with 10 bases between them. Germline V gene data show CDR1 as DFQATT and CDR2 as SNEGSKA (reference sequence). CDR3 DNA: TGCAGTGCTAGGAGAACAGGCGAGACCCAGTACTTC. This encodes CSARRTGETQYF.

The gene calls are TRBV7-2 and TRBJ1-4; maybe TRBD1 (6 bases). V dropped 7 bases and J dropped 8 bases, with 17 bases sitting between them. The CDR3 contains 14 residues. In germline, CDR1 is SGHTA, CDR2 FQGNSA. CDR3 loop: CASNSGTREEKLFF. The CDR3 DNA is TGTGCCAGCAATTCGGGGACACGGGAAGAAAAACTGTTTTTT.

This chain joins TRBV4-1 and TRBJ2-7; 9 nucleotides match TRBD2. Germline V CDR1 and CDR2: MGHRA, YSYEKL. The CDR3 loop spans 16 amino acids. Losses at the gene ends were 0 bases for V and 7 bases for J; bases not matched to a gene: 10. In DNA, the CDR3 is TGCGCCAGCAGCCAAGAAGGCGGGGGGGCAAGGAATGAGCAGTACTTC. It is translated as CASSQEGGGARNEQYF.

CDR3 DNA: TGCGCCAGCAGCCTGGGGCAAGAAAAGGAGCAGTACTTC. Encoded protein: CASSLGQEKEQYF. The chain is built from TRBV5-1 and TRBJ2-7, with D possibly being TRBD1 (5 bases). Germline V CDR1 and CDR2: SGHRS, YFSETQ. The CDR3 consists of 13 residues. Trimming left V 4 bases short and J 7 bases short, with 15 bases between. Together with reference TRBV5-1 and TRBJ2-7, the CDR3 gives the full variable domain: KAGVTQTPRYLIKTRGQQVTLSCSPISGHRSVSWYQQTPGQGLQFLFEYFSETQRNKGNFPGRFSGRQFSNSRSEMNVSTLELGDSALYLCASSLGQEKEQYFGPGTRLTVT.

The chain joins TRBV7-9 to TRBJ1-5; 7 positions agree with TRBD1. J gave up 3 bases and V 5 bases, and 7 bases lay outside the gene matches. The length of the CDR3 is 15 residues. Germline values: CDR1 SEHNR, CDR2 FQNEAQ (reference sequence). In DNA, the CDR3 is TGTGCCAGCAGCGAAGGACAGGTCAACAATCAGCCCCAGCATTTT. Encoded protein: CASSEGQVNNQPQHF. The variable domain in full, completed from reference TRBV7-9 and TRBJ1-5, reads DTGVSQNPRHKITKRGQNVTFRCDPISEHNRLYWYRQTLGQGPEFLTYFQNEAQLEKSRLLSDRFSAERPKGSFSTLEIQRTEQGDSAMYLCASSEGQVNNQPQHFGDGTRLSIL.

The V and J genes are TRBV4-1 and TRBJ2-7; D unresolved. TRBJ2-5 matches the DNA end more closely, so the J call is doubtful. In germline, CDR1 is MGHRA, CDR2 YSYEKL. The length of the CDR3 is 14 residues. CDR3: CASSQDPPGRTQYF. The CDR3, as DNA: TGCGCCAGCAGCCAAGACCCTCCCGGGCGGACCCAGTACTTC.